Presented here are 27 T cell receptor beta chains from one specimen sequenced in a study of shared clonotypes between healthy human individuals. Profiling relied on immunoSEQ multiplex PCR, and the TCRdb table lists in-frame clones only, not all of them. Of roughly 1,000,000 clones detected, 75% to 85% appear once; the ten largest clones hold roughly 0.61%. Input material: memory CD4+ T cells from PBMCs. Described subset: CD45RA-negative fraction. These receptors all come from a man aged 18 to 30 in good health. Some clones in this sample may be carry-over from other donors' samples.

This rearrangement joins TRBV28 to TRBJ2-7; 11 bases map to TRBD1. Trimming at V came to 5 bases and at J to 3 bases, leaving 6 bases not matched to a gene. Germline lookup yields CDR1 MDHEN and CDR2 SYDVKM. CDR3 length: 15 residues. The CDR3 is CASSEPGQGDYEQYF. In nucleotides, the CDR3 is TGTGCCAGCAGTGAGCCGGGACAGGGGGACTACGAGCAGTACTTC.

This clone came up a few times. The genes are TRBV4-2 and TRBJ1-2; TRBD1 might be the D (6 bases). V was shortened by 3 bases and J by 2 bases, with 10 bases between the two germline ends. Germline V lookup: CDR1 LGHNA, CDR2 YNFKEQ. This CDR3 has 14 amino acids. The CDR3 reads CASSQVTGNYGYTF. The CDR3, as DNA: TGTGCCAGCAGCCAGGTGACAGGAAACTATGGCTACACCTTC.

The chain combines TRBV18 with TRBJ2-5; perhaps D is TRBD1 or TRBD2 (5 bases each). Germline CDR1 KGHSH, CDR2 LQKENI. The germline V and J ends were trimmed by 0 bases and 5 bases, with 10 bases remaining between them. The CDR3 is 14 amino acids. The CDR3 DNA follows: TGTGCCAGCTCACCACCGGGGGATAGGGAGACCCAGTACTTC. It translates to CASSPPGDRETQYF. The entire variable domain, with the rest obtained from reference TRBV18 and TRBJ2-5, is as follows: NAGVMQNPRHLVRRRGQEARLRCSPMKGHSHVYWYRQLPEEGLKFMVYLQKENIIDESGMPKERFSAEFPKEGPSILRIQQVVRGDSAAYFCASSPPGDRETQYFGPGTRLLVL.

The V gene is TRBV7-9, the J gene TRBJ2-1, with TRBD2 as a possible D gene (5 bases). Trimming took off 1 base at V and 8 bases at J, with 12 bases between the two ends. The CDR3 extends over 14 amino acids. Germline V gene data show CDR1 as SEHNR and CDR2 as FQNEAQ (reference sequence). The CDR3 spells CASSLGWELDEQFF. The CDR3 DNA is TGTGCCAGCAGCTTAGGCTGGGAGCTCGATGAGCAGTTCTTC.

By frequency in the sample, this clone is medium-sized. This chain joins TRBV2 and TRBJ1-5; tentative D call: TRBD1 (6 bases). This CDR3 spans 14 amino acids. Trimming took 6 bases from V and 0 from J, leaving 9 bases between them. Germline-derived CDR1 and CDR2 are SNHLY and FYNNEI. In nucleotides, the CDR3 is TGTGCCAGCAGCGGACAGTATAGCAATCAGCCCCAGCATTTT. It yields the protein CASSGQYSNQPQHF.

This clone was counted a single time. This chain connects TRBV9 to TRBJ2-7; 14 bases agree with TRBD2. V lost 0 bases and J lost 2; bases outside the gene matches: 7. Germline V gene lookup returns CDR1 SGDLS and CDR2 YYNGEE. The CDR3 contains 18 residues. The CDR3 sequence: CASSVGLAGGSSPYEQYF. CDR3 sequence (DNA): TGTGCCAGCAGCGTAGGACTAGCGGGAGGGAGCAGCCCCTACGAGCAGTACTTC.

The DNA of the CDR3 is TGTGCCAGCACCGTTGGACTAGCCACGACCAATGAGCAGTTCTTC. Its translation: CASTVGLATTNEQFF. The chain combines TRBV2 with TRBJ2-1; TRBD2 matches 8 bases. The J segment lost 6 bases and the V segment lost 7 bases, leaving 11 bases of the junction unmatched. This CDR3 is built from 15 residues. Germline-derived CDR1 and CDR2 are SNHLY and FYNNEI.

The chain employs TRBV7-2 and TRBJ2-2; D call uncertain. V lost 5 bases to trimming and J lost 6 bases, with 13 bases between them. CDR3 size: 14 residues. Looked up from germline, CDR1 is SGHTA and CDR2 is FQGNSA. The CDR3 sequence: CASSPTATPGELFF. DNA for the CDR3: TGTGCCAGCAGCCCAACGGCTACGCCCGGGGAGCTGTTTTTT.

This chain uses TRBV5-4 with TRBJ2-3, with 13 nucleotides matching TRBD2. The germline V gene has CDR1 SGHNT and CDR2 YYREEE (reference sequence). The CDR3 loop spans 15 amino acids. The ends lost 6 bases at V and 3 bases at J; junction bases unmatched: 4. The CDR3 protein is CASTMTSGRTDTQYF. CDR3 bases: TGTGCCAGCACCATGACTAGCGGGAGGACAGATACGCAGTATTTT.

This clone has just a few counts. J is TRBJ2-2 and V is TRBV2, with D possibly being TRBD1 (5 bases). CDR1 and CDR2 (germline): SNHLY, FYNNEI. The V end was cut by 2 bases, the J end by 6 bases, with 13 bases between. This CDR3 is built from 15 residues. Here the CDR3 DNA reads TGTGCCAGCAGTGAAAGCAGGGCCCCAGCCGGGGAGCTGTTTTTT. It codes for CASSESRAPAGELFF.

The V and J genes are TRBV27 and TRBJ1-1; a weak D match, TRBD1 (5 bases). V was clipped by 3 bases and J by 7 bases, with 15 bases between them. The germline V gene encodes CDR1 MNHEY and CDR2 SMNVEV (reference sequence). The CDR3 spans 14 residues. DNA for the CDR3: TGTGCCAGCAGTTTCAGGGAGGGAAGAGGTGAAGCTTTCTTT. This encodes CASSFREGRGEAFF.

The sample holds a few counts of this clone. The V call is TRBV18, the J call TRBJ1-5; no definite D call. V was trimmed by 1 base and J by 5 bases, leaving 15 bases between them. The CDR3 is made up of 16 amino acids. Looked up from germline, CDR1 is KGHSH and CDR2 is LQKENI. The CDR3 sequence: CASSPQAAARDQPQHF. The CDR3 DNA is TGTGCCAGCTCACCACAGGCCGCAGCCCGAGATCAGCCCCAGCATTTT. Full variable domain (remainder filled in from reference TRBV18 and TRBJ1-5): NAGVMQNPRHLVRRRGQEARLRCSPMKGHSHVYWYRQLPEEGLKFMVYLQKENIIDESGMPKERFSAEFPKEGPSILRIQQVVRGDSAAYFCASSPQAAARDQPQHFGDGTRLSIL.

The chain is built from TRBV7-2 and TRBJ2-3, with TRBD1 as a possible D gene (7 bases). From germline, CDR1 is SGHTA and CDR2 FQGNSA. The CDR3 runs to 18 residues. Between the trimmed V and J ends, which lost 5 bases and 1 base, there was a span of 22 bases. CDR3 sequence: CASSTNPTGRRGTDTQYF. CDR3 sequence (DNA): TGTGCCAGCAGCACTAACCCGACAGGGAGGCGTGGCACAGATACGCAGTATTTT.

The V and J genes are TRBV5-6 and TRBJ1-5; the match to TRBD1 covers 8 bases. The CDR3 runs to 15 residues. Germline V gives CDR1 SGHDT, CDR2 YYEEEE. The junction had 5 bases not matched to a gene; V was cut back by 0 bases and J by 6 bases. CDR3 nucleotide sequence: TGTGCCAGCAGCTTGGCTGGACAGGGCGGTCAGCCCCAGCATTTT. It translates to CASSLAGQGGQPQHF.

The rearrangement links TRBV6-4 to TRBJ1-5; D is unresolved. Germline values: CDR1 MRHNA, CDR2 SNTAGT. The CDR3 is made up of 13 amino acids. Trimming stripped 6 bases from V and 4 bases from J, with 10 bases between. This chain's CDR3 is CASSLGLNQPQHF. The CDR3 nucleotides read TGTGCCAGCAGCCTCGGACTAAATCAGCCCCAGCATTTT.

The chain joins TRBV2 to TRBJ2-3, with 9 bases lining up with TRBD1. Germline assignment: CDR1 SNHLY and CDR2 FYNNEI. The CDR3 covers 15 residues. With V trimmed by 8 bases and J by 5 bases, 11 bases remained unmatched. For the CDR3, the DNA is TGTGCCAGCGGAAGGACAGGGGAATGGGGAGATACGCAGTATTTT. Translated: CASGRTGEWGDTQYF.

The chain uses TRBV11-2 and TRBJ2-7; 10 positions match TRBD1. Germline V lookup: CDR1 SGHAT, CDR2 FQNNGV. The CDR3 has 15 residues. J lost 4 bases, V lost 4 bases, and 7 bases had no gene match. The CDR3 is CASSSPGQGIYEQYF. The CDR3 nucleotides are TGTGCCAGCAGCTCCCCGGGACAGGGGATTTACGAGCAGTACTTC.

Points on this clone: In the same sample, other DNA sequences code for this CDR3. The chain links TRBV7-2 to TRBJ2-7, with 14 bases fitting TRBD2. Trimming removed 5 bases from V and 4 bases from J; junction bases left unmatched: 4. CDR3 length equals 15 residues. Germline CDR1 is SGHTA and CDR2 is FQGNSA. CDR3 region: CASSLGLAGVYEQYF. The CDR3 region has the DNA TGTGCCAGCAGCCTGGGACTAGCGGGAGTGTACGAGCAGTACTTC.

The gene calls are TRBV5-1 and TRBJ2-5; D is possibly TRBD2 (7 bases). CDR3 size: 16 residues. From germline, CDR1 is SGHRS and CDR2 YFSETQ. V was shortened by 4 bases and J by 4 bases, with 20 bases between the two germline ends. DNA for the CDR3: TGCGCCAGCAGCCCCATCGGGGGCGGGAGTGGAGAGACCCAGTACTTC. Its protein product is CASSPIGGGSGETQYF.

The chain has TRBV4-1 and TRBJ2-7; unclear D gene. Germline values: CDR1 MGHRA, CDR2 YSYEKL. The CDR3 totals 14 residues. Trimming removed 5 bases at V and 2 bases at J, with 13 bases between. CDR3 amino acids: CASSSISVPYEQYF. The CDR3 bases are TGCGCCAGCAGCAGTATAAGCGTTCCCTACGAGCAGTACTTC.

V gene TRBV29-1 combines with J gene TRBJ2-1; the match to TRBD2 covers 7 bases. Germline assignment: CDR1 SQVTM and CDR2 ANQGSEA. Losses at the gene ends were 6 bases for V and 1 base for J; bases not matched to a gene: 6. The CDR3 is 14 residues long. CDR3 bases: TGCAGCGTCCGTAGTAGCGGGTCCTACAATGAGCAGTTCTTC. Protein product: CSVRSSGSYNEQFF.

In DNA, the CDR3 is TGCGCCAGCAGCTTGGCCGATAATAGCGGGAGTAGAGGCAATGAGCAGTTCTTC. It codes for CASSLADNSGSRGNEQFF. The chain has TRBV5-1 and TRBJ2-1; 9 bases are shared with TRBD2. In germline, CDR1 is SGHRS, CDR2 YFSETQ. The CDR3 totals 18 residues. V trimming: 0 bases; J trimming: 6 bases; junction bases outside the gene matches: 13.

The chain links TRBV10-3 to TRBJ2-2, with 14 bases lining up with TRBD2. J was trimmed by 3 bases and V by 10 bases; bases with no gene match: 7. This CDR3 contains 16 residues. In germline, CDR1 is ENHRY, CDR2 SYGVKD. CDR3 sequence: CATRLAGGVDTGELFF. As DNA, the CDR3 is TGTGCCACCCGACTAGCGGGAGGGGTAGACACCGGGGAGCTGTTTTTT.

This clone was recorded at least ten times. The gene calls are TRBV10-2 and TRBJ1-3, with 7 bases that match TRBD1. Per germline, CDR1 WSHSY and CDR2 SAAADI. This CDR3 has 14 residues. V gave up 6 bases and J gave up 4 bases; unmatched junction bases: 6. The CDR3 sequence: CASRQGQVGNTIYF. CDR3 sequence (DNA): TGCGCCAGCAGGCAAGGACAGGTCGGAAACACCATATATTTT.

This clone was found a few times. V usage is TRBV27 and J usage is TRBJ2-2; perhaps D is TRBD1 or TRBD2 (5 bases each). This CDR3 comprises 14 residues. Germline V CDR1 and CDR2: MNHEY, SMNVEV (reference sequence). Trimming stripped 3 bases from V and 4 bases from J, with 9 bases between. The CDR3 region has the DNA TGTGCCAGCAGTTTCAGGGACCTCACCGGGGAGCTGTTTTTT. This encodes CASSFRDLTGELFF.

The J gene is TRBJ2-7, the V gene TRBV28; no reliable D call. The V and J ends lost 5 bases and 1 base respectively, with 12 bases between them. From germline, CDR1 is MDHEN and CDR2 SYDVKM. This CDR3 region has 14 residues. CDR3 amino acids: CASSPPDGSYEQYF. The CDR3 region has the DNA TGTGCCAGCAGTCCTCCGGACGGTTCCTACGAGCAGTACTTC.

V and J are TRBV2 and TRBJ1-2, with TRBD1 matching 9 bases. The CDR3 covers 16 residues. Trimming at V came to 1 base and at J to 5 bases, leaving 8 bases not matched to a gene. CDR1 and CDR2 (germline): SNHLY, FYNNEI. The CDR3 protein is CASSEGGTGPLYGYTF. DNA of the CDR3: TGTGCCAGCAGTGAAGGGGGGACAGGGCCACTGTATGGCTACACCTTC.